The sequence of this TCR beta chain was determined in a study of shared clonotypes between healthy human individuals. In the original processing: Filtering differed for immunoSEQ, which gave only junction sequences without quality scores. Assay used: immunoSEQ multiplex PCR; TCRdb lists only in-frame clones, some missing. V and J calls and clone size follow that table, whereas D and trimming were derived from the DNA. The sample lists approximately 2.5 million clones; just over 90% were seen once. Study-level points and caveats: A few donors had roughly 5.2% of their naive CD4 clonotypes in common. Compared with memory subsets, naive subsets generally had larger estimated richness.

For this clone: Its antigen is undetermined.

V lost 2 bases and J lost 9, with 17 bases in between. The CDR3 runs to 15 residues. The V gene's germline CDR1 is GTSNPN and CDR2 SVGIG (reference sequence). Negatively enriched CD4+ T cells were divided by CD45RA into naive and memory. This chain uses TRBV30 with TRBJ1-6, with a tentative D call TRBD1 (6 bases). This TCR was recovered from a young man in good health. Sequencing used naive CD4+ T cells sorted from blood. Subset here: CD45RA+ positively selected. CDR3 DNA: TGTGCCTGGAGTTTGGGAGGGGGGGGTGGTTCACCCCTCCACTTT. It encodes CAWSLGGGGGSPLHF.